The rows below give T cell receptor beta chains drawn from one sample of a study of T cell repertoires in cytomegalovirus infection. TCRdb re-called the reads with MiXCR, one entry per CDR3 protein. The sample gives around 630,000 distinct CDR3 sequences, roughly a quarter of which show up once; 6.5% to 10% is in the top ten. Material for sequencing was CD8+ T cells from PBMCs. Receptors were obtained from a human donor in good health (CMV status not recorded). Some clones in this sample may be carry-over from other donors' samples. Both conserved end residues are part of each CDR3. A D gene is named only where the DNA matches it firmly. Size is omitted from some rows. Given values are once, few, many or a class for expanded clones.

V,length,size,D,J,CDR3,DNA
TRBV6-5,14,few,.,TRBJ1-4,CASSYDQFYEKLFF,TGTGCCAGCAGTTATGACCAATTTTACGAAAAACTGTTTTTT
TRBV6-2/TRBV6-3,16,.,.,TRBJ1-5,CASSYPGRYSNQPQHF,TGTGCCAGCAGTTACCCCGGACGGTATAGCAATCAGCCCCAGCATTTT
TRBV20-1,17,.,.,TRBJ1-1,CSARDRSTGRRDTEAFF,TGCAGTGCTAGAGACCGTTCCACCGGGAGGCGGGATACTGAAGCTTTCTTT
TRBV7-8,17,many,TRBD2,TRBJ2-5,CASMGLAGAPYQETQYF,TGTGCCAGCATGGGACTAGCGGGGGCCCCATACCAAGAGACCCAGTACTTC
TRBV28,14,many,.,TRBJ1-2,CASSPGGILYGYTF,TGTGCCAGCAGCCCCGGCGGGATACTCTATGGCTACACCTTC
TRBV14,15,.,.,TRBJ2-2,CANSPRDNYTGELFF,TGTGCCAACAGCCCCCGGGACAATTACACCGGGGAGCTGTTTTTT
TRBV28,14,many,TRBD2,TRBJ2-1,CASSLGSGDNEQFF,TGTGCCAGCAGTTTGGGTAGCGGGGACAATGAGCAGTTCTTC
TRBV14,17,.,TRBD2,TRBJ2-3,CASSQPLAGEPTDTQYF,TGTGCCAGCAGCCAACCACTAGCGGGGGAACCCACAGATACGCAGTATTTT
TRBV6-1,15,many,TRBD1,TRBJ2-2,CASRQGAVSAGELFF,TGTGCCAGCCGCCAGGGGGCAGTTAGTGCCGGGGAGCTGTTTTTT
TRBV19,15,.,TRBD1,TRBJ2-1,CASSPGQISYNEQFF,TGTGCCAGTAGTCCGGGACAGATCTCCTACAATGAGCAGTTCTTC
TRBV28,16,.,.,TRBJ1-1,CASSLLRVGEGTEAFF,TGTGCCAGCAGTTTACTACGCGTGGGGGAGGGCACTGAAGCTTTCTTT
TRBV20-1,17,few,.,TRBJ1-1,CSASPLGRNTLSTEAFF,TGCAGTGCTAGTCCCCTCGGGAGGAATACCCTGAGCACTGAAGCTTTCTTT
TRBV7-9,15,.,.,TRBJ1-3,CASSLDWATGNTIYF,TGTGCCAGCAGCTTAGACTGGGCGACTGGAAACACCATATATTTT
TRBV7-9,20,.,TRBD2,TRBJ2-3,CASSGPYGAGGPGGTDTQYF,TGTGCCAGCAGCGGACCCTATGGAGCGGGGGGGCCAGGCGGCACAGATACGCAGTATTTT
TRBV29-1,16,few,TRBD2,TRBJ2-5,CSVEDWTSGVQETQYF,TGCAGCGTTGAAGACTGGACTAGCGGAGTCCAAGAGACCCAGTACTTC
TRBV6-5,15,few,.,TRBJ2-5,CASRPQAGAEETQYF,TGTGCCAGCAGACCCCAGGCGGGGGCGGAAGAGACCCAGTACTTC
TRBV25-1,17,many,.,TRBJ2-4,CASSEYEPSWDKNIQYF,TGTGCCAGCAGTGAATATGAGCCATCGTGGGACAAAAACATTCAGTACTTC
TRBV6-4,15,.,.,TRBJ2-2,CASSDSPGNTGELFF,TGTGCCAGCAGTGACTCTCCAGGCAACACCGGGGAGCTGTTTTTT
TRBV6-2/TRBV6-3,21,.,TRBD2,TRBJ2-5,CASSYPLDWTSGASYQETQYF,TGTGCCAGCAGTTACCCGCTGGATTGGACTAGCGGGGCCTCGTACCAAGAGACCCAGTACTTC
TRBV12-3/TRBV12-4,12,many,.,TRBJ1-2,CASSSRVDGYTF,TGTGCCAGCAGTTCAAGGGTAGATGGCTACACCTTC
TRBV10-3,17,many,TRBD2,TRBJ2-1,CAIRTGTSGGLYNEQFF,TGTGCCATCAGGACCGGGACTAGCGGGGGGCTGTACAATGAGCAGTTCTTC
TRBV6-2/TRBV6-3,16,.,.,TRBJ2-5,CASSSLRSGSGETQYF,TGTGCCAGCAGTTCGCTCCGCAGTGGATCCGGGGAGACCCAGTACTTC
TRBV24-1,13,.,.,TRBJ2-5,CATSDREVETQYF,TGTGCCACCAGTGACAGGGAGGTGGAGACCCAGTACTTC
TRBV7-8,18,.,TRBD1,TRBJ2-3,CASSFLLPGQGITDTQYF,TGTGCCAGCAGCTTTCTCCTCCCGGGACAGGGGATCACAGATACGCAGTATTTT
TRBV5-6,19,once,TRBD1,TRBJ2-4,CASSRRDRGDRKDKNIQYF,TGTGCCAGCAGCCGCCGGGACAGGGGCGATAGGAAGGACAAAAACATTCAGTACTTC
TRBV7-8,16,many,TRBD2,TRBJ2-3,CASSSTSGGAADTQYF,TGTGCCAGCAGCTCGACTAGCGGGGGGGCCGCAGATACGCAGTATTTT
TRBV29-1,14,.,TRBD1,TRBJ1-1,CSVPRGQWGTEAFF,TGCAGCGTTCCCAGGGGGCAGTGGGGCACTGAAGCTTTCTTT
TRBV6-2/TRBV6-3,11,.,.,TRBJ1-1,CATQGYTEAFF,TGTGCCACCCAGGGTTACACTGAAGCTTTCTTT
TRBV15,13,few,.,TRBJ1-1,CATSIKTGPEAFF,TGTGCCACCAGCATTAAGACAGGTCCCGAAGCTTTCTTT
TRBV7-2,17,many,.,TRBJ2-1,CASSPGRGLFYNNEQFF,TGTGCCAGCAGCCCGGGGAGGGGGCTTTTTTATAACAATGAGCAGTTCTTC
TRBV7-3,16,.,.,TRBJ2-1,CASSRGTPILNNEQFF,TGTGCCAGCAGCCGGGGCACTCCAATCCTGAACAATGAGCAGTTCTTC
TRBV29-1,13,.,TRBD1,TRBJ1-1,CSGRTGADTEAFF,TGCAGCGGGAGGACAGGGGCGGACACTGAAGCTTTCTTT
TRBV4-1,16,.,TRBD2,TRBJ2-1,CASSQDFQRGLNEQFF,TGCGCCAGCAGCCAAGATTTCCAGCGGGGGTTGAATGAGCAGTTCTTC
TRBV6-2/TRBV6-3,13,many,.,TRBJ2-2,CASSSRSAGELFF,TGTGCCAGCTCGTCCCGTTCGGCCGGGGAGCTGTTTTTT
TRBV20-1,14,few,TRBD1,TRBJ2-6,CSAKQGYGANVLTF,TGCAGTGCTAAACAGGGGTACGGGGCCAACGTCCTGACTTTC
TRBV7-6,14,many,TRBD1,TRBJ2-5,CASSARGGGETQYF,TGTGCCAGCAGCGCCCGAGGGGGCGGAGAGACCCAGTACTTC
TRBV2,15,.,.,TRBJ2-1,CASSEEVSSYNEQFF,TGTGCCAGCAGTGAGGAGGTCAGCTCCTACAATGAGCAGTTCTTC
TRBV20-1,14,.,TRBD1,TRBJ2-3,CSAITGGGTDTQYF,TGCAGTGCCATTACAGGGGGCGGCACAGATACGCAGTATTTT
TRBV6-2/TRBV6-3,12,many,.,TRBJ2-3,CASIGLSDTQYF,TGTGCCAGCATCGGACTATCAGATACGCAGTATTTT
TRBV10-3,14,few,.,TRBJ1-1,CAISDQGGNTEAFF,TGTGCCATCAGTGATCAAGGAGGGAACACTGAAGCTTTCTTT
TRBV25-1,14,few,.,TRBJ2-5,CASSEYKDPETQYF,TGTGCCAGCAGTGAATATAAGGACCCAGAGACCCAGTACTTC
TRBV28,13,many,.,TRBJ2-1,CASSLASEDEQFF,TGTGCCAGCAGTCTAGCCTCCGAGGATGAGCAGTTCTTC
TRBV29-1,12,few,.,TRBJ1-2,CSVFTVGYGYTF,TGCAGCGTTTTCACAGTAGGCTATGGCTACACCTTC
TRBV6-2/TRBV6-3,14,few,TRBD2,TRBJ2-5,CASSSILAGVTQYF,TGTGCCAGCAGTTCGATACTAGCGGGGGTGACCCAGTACTTC
TRBV7-9,20,many,.,TRBJ1-4,CASSFARDGTTLATNEKLFF,TGTGCCAGCAGCTTCGCCCGGGACGGTACTACCCTTGCAACTAATGAAAAACTGTTTTTT